The clone carrying this TCR beta chain appeared many times. The authors built TCR beta libraries using iRepertoire HTBI primers and Arm-PCR of CDR3 regions. TCRdb recomputed calls from the multiplex PCR reads with MiXCR, one row per CDR3 protein. The sample holds 520,000 or so distinct CDR3 sequences, around 12% seen once. This specimen comes from a study of regulatory T cells in long-lasting Graves disease. Documented time point: newly diagnosed GD, antithyroid drugs for less than 3 months. From RNA extracted from PBMCs, the TCR library was made. This sample also appeared in a second study, on T cells in Graves' hyperthyroidism and ophthalmopathy.

This receptor was taken from a woman in her 30s with Graves disease. The material sequenced was peripheral blood mononuclear cells (PBMCs), taken at new diagnosis, from a patient treated with antithyroid drugs.

The chain's CDR3 is CASSAQTGMNTEAFF. CDR3 sequence (DNA): TGTGCCAGCAGCGCCCAGACAGGGATGAACACTGAAGCTTTCTTT. This chain joins TRBV7-2 and TRBJ1-1; the match to TRBD1 covers 7 bases. J was trimmed by 0 bases and V by 5 bases; bases with no gene match: 6. The CDR3 covers 15 residues. CDR1 is SGHTA and CDR2 is FQGNSA in the germline V gene.